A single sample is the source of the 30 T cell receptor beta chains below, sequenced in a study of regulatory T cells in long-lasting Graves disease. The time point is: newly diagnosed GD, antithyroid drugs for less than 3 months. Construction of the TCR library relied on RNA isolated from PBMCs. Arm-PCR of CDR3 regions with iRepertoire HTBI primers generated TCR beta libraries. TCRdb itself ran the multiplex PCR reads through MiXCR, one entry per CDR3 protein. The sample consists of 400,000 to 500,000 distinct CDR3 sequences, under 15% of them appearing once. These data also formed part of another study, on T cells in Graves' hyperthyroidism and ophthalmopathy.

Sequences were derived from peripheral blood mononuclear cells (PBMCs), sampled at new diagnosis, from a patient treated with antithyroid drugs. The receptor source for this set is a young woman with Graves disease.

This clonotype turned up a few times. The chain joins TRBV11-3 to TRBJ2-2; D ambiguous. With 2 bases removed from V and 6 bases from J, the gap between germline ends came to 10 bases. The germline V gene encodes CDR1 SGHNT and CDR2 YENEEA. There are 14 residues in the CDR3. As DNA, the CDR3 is TGTGCCAGCAGCTTAAGTTTCGAGTCCGGGGAGCTGTTTTTT. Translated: CASSLSFESGELFF.

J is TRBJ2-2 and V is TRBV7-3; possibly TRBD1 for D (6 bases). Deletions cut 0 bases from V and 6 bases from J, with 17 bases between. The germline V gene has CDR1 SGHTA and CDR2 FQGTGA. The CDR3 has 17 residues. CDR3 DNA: TGTGCCAGCAGCTTAACCCCCCAGGGCAGGGGAGCCGGGGAGCTGTTTTTT. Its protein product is CASSLTPQGRGAGELFF.

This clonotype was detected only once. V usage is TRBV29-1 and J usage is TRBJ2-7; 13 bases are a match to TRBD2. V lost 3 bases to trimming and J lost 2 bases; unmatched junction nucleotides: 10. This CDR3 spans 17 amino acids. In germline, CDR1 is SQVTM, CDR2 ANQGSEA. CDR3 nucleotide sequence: TGCAGCGTTGATCAGCCGGGTACTAGCGGGAGGGCCTACGAGCAGTACTTC. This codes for CSVDQPGTSGRAYEQYF.

CDR3: CASSTAEAGELFF. DNA of the CDR3: TGTGCCAGCAGCACCGCGGAGGCCGGGGAGCTGTTTTTT. V usage is TRBV7-2 and J usage is TRBJ2-2; tentatively, D is TRBD2 (5 bases). V was pared by 5 bases and J by 6 bases, with 10 bases between. Germline CDR1 and CDR2: SGHTA and FQGNSA. This CDR3 is built from 13 residues.

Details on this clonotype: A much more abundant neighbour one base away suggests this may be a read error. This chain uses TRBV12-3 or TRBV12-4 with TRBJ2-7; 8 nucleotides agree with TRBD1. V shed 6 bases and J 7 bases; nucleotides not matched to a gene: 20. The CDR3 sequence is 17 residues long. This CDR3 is CASSPKTGAGSYNEQYF. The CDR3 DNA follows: TGTGCCAGCAGCCCAAAGACAGGGGCGGGCTCCTACAATGAGCAGTACTTC.

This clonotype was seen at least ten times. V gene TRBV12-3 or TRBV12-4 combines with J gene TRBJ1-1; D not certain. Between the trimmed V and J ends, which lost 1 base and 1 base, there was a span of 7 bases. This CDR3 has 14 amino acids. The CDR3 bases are TGTGCCAGCAGTTTAGAGACGCCGAACACTGAAGCTTTCTTT. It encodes CASSLETPNTEAFF.

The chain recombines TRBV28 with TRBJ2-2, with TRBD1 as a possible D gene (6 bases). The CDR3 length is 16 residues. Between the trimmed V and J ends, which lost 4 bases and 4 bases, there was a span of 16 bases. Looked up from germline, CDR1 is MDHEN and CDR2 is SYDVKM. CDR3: CASSSPVEDSTGELFF. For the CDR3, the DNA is TGTGCCAGCAGTTCCCCTGTGGAGGACAGCACCGGGGAGCTGTTTTTT.

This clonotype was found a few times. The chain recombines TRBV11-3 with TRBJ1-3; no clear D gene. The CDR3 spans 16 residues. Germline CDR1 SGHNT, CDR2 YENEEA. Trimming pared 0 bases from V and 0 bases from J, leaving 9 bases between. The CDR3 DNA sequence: TGTGCCAGCAGCTTAGAGGCAGCAATCTCTGGAAACACCATATATTTT. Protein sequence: CASSLEAAISGNTIYF.

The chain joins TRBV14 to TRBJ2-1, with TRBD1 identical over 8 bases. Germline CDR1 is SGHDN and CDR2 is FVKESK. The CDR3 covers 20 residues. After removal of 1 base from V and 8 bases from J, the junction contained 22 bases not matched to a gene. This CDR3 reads CASSQGPADRVVARRYEQFF. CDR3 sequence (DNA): TGTGCCAGCAGCCAAGGCCCCGCGGACAGGGTAGTAGCCAGGCGTTATGAGCAGTTCTTC.

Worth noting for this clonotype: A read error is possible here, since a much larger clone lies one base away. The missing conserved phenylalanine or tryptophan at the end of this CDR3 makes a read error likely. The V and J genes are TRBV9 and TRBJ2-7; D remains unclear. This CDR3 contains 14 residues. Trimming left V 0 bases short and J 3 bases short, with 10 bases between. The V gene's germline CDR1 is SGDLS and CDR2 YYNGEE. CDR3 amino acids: CASSVDADFYEQYS. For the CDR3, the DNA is TGTGCCAGCAGCGTAGACGCAGATTTCTACGAGCAGTACTCC.

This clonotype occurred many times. CDR3 loop: CASSEGWDYEQYF. In DNA, the CDR3 is TGTGCCAGCAGTGAAGGATGGGACTACGAGCAGTACTTC. This rearrangement joins TRBV2 to TRBJ2-7, with D uncertain. The germline V gene has CDR1 SNHLY and CDR2 FYNNEI. V was cut by 1 base and J by 3 bases, with 7 bases left in between. This CDR3 has 13 amino acids.

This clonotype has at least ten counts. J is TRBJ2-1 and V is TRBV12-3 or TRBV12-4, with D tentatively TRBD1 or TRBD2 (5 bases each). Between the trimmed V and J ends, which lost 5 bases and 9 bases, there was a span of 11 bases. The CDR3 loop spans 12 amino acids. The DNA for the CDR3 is TGTGCCAGCAGTCGGGGCCCTACTGAGCAGTTCTTC. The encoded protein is CASSRGPTEQFF.

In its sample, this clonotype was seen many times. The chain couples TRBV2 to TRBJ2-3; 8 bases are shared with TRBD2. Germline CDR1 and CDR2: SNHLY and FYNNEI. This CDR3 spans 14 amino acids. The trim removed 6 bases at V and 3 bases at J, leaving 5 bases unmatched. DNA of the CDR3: TGTGCCAGCAGGCGGGAGGTGGGGACAGATACGCAGTATTTT. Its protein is CASRREVGTDTQYF.

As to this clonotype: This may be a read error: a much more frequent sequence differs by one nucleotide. The CDR3 DNA reads TGCAGTGCTAGACACTACCAAGAGACCCAGTACTTC. This codes for CSARHYQETQYF. V gene TRBV20-1 combines with J gene TRBJ2-5; D ambiguous. This CDR3 comprises 12 residues. Trimming left V 2 bases short and J 0 bases short, with 4 bases between. The V gene's germline CDR1 is DFQATT and CDR2 SNEGSKA (reference sequence).

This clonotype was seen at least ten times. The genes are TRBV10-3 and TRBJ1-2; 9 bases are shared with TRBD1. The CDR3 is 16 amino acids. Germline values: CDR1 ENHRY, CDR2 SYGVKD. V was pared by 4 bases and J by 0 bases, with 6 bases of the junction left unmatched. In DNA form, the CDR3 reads TGTGCCATCAGTGTCTCGGGACAGGGAGCTAACTATGGCTACACCTTC. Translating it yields CAISVSGQGANYGYTF.

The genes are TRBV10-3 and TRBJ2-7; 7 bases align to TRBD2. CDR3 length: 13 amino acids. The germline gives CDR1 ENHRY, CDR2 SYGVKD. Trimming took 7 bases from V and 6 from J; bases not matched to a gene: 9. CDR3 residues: CAIMGREPSEQYF. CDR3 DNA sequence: TGTGCCATCATGGGGCGGGAGCCTAGCGAGCAGTACTTC.

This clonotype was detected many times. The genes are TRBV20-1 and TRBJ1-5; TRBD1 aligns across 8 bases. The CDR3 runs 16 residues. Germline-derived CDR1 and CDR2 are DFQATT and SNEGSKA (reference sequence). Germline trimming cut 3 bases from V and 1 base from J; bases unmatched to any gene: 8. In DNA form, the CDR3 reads TGCAGTGCTAGGGACAGGGAGGAGGTGAGCAATCAGCCCCAGCATTTT. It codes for CSARDREEVSNQPQHF.

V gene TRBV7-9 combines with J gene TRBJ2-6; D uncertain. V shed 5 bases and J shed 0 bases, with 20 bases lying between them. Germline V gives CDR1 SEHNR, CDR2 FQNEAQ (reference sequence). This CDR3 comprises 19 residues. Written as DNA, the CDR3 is TGTGCCAGCAGCCCAGTCCGGGCCCCACTCCCCTCTGGGGCCAACGTCCTGACTTTC. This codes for CASSPVRAPLPSGANVLTF.

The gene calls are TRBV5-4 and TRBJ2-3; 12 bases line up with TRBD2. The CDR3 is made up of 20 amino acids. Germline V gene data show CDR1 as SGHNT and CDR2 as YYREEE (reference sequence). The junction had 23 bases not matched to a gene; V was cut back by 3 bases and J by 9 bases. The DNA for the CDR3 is TGTGCCAGCAGCTCGGGACAGGACAATAGGAACAAGGGACTAGCGGGCACGCAGTATTTT. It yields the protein CASSSGQDNRNKGLAGTQYF.

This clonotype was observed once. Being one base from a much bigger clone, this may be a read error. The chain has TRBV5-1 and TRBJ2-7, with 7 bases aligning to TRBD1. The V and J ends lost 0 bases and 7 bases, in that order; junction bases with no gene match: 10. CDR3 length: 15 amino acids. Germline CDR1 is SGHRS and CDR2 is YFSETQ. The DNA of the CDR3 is TGCGCCAGCAGCTTGGCCCCGACAGGGAAGAATGAGCAGTACTTC. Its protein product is CASSLAPTGKNEQYF.

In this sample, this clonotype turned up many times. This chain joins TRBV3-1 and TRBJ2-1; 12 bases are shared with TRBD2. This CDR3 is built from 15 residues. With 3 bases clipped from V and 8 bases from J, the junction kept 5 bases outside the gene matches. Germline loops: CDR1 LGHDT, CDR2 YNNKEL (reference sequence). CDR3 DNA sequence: TGTGCCAGCAGCCACTGGACTAGCGGGAATCATGAGCAGTTCTTC. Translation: CASSHWTSGNHEQFF.

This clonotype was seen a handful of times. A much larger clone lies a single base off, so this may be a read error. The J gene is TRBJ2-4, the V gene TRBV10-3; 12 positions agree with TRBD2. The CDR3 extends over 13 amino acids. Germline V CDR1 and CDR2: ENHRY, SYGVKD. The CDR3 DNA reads TGTGCCATCAGAGAGACTAGCGGGAGAAGGGAGTTCTTC. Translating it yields CAIRETSGRREFF.

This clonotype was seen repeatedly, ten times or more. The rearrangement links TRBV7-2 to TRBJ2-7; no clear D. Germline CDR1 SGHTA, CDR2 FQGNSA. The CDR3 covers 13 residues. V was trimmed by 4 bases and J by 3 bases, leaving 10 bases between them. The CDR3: CASSSGPDYEQYF. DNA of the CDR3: TGTGCCAGCAGCTCCGGACCCGACTACGAGCAGTACTTC. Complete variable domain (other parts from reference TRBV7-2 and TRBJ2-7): GAGVSQSPSNKVTEKGKDVELRCDPISGHTALYWYRQSLGQGLEFLIYFQGNSAPDKSGLPSDRFSAERTGGSVSTLTIQRTQQEDSAVYLCASSSGPDYEQYFGPGTRLTVT.

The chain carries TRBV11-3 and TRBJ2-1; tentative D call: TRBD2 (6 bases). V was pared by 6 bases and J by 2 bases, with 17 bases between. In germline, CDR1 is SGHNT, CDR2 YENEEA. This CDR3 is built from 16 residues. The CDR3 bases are TGTGCCAGCAGTCCTCCGGGACTCACAACCTACAATGAGCAGTTCTTC. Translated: CASSPPGLTTYNEQFF.

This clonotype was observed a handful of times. In nucleotides, the CDR3 is TGCGCCAGCAGCCAAGATCCCGCAGGGGCCTATCAGCCCCAGCATTTT. This gives the protein CASSQDPAGAYQPQHF. V usage is TRBV4-1 and J usage is TRBJ1-5, with a weak D call TRBD1 (6 bases). CDR1 and CDR2 (germline): MGHRA, YSYEKL. The ends were cut back, 0 bases at V and 5 bases at J, with 14 bases in the middle. The CDR3 has 16 amino acids.

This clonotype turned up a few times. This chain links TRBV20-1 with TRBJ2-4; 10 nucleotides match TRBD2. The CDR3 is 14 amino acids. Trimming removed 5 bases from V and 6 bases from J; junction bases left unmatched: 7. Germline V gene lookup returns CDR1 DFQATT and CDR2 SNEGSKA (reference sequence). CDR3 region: CSAYSGRMRNIQYF. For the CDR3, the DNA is TGCAGTGCTTATAGCGGGAGGATGAGAAACATTCAGTACTTC.

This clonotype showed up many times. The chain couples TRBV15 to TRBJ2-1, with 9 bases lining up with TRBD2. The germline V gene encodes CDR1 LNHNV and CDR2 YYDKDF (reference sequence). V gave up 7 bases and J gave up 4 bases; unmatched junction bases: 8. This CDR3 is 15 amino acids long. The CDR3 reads CATKEETSGYNEQFF. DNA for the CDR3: TGTGCCACCAAGGAAGAGACTAGCGGTTACAATGAGCAGTTCTTC.

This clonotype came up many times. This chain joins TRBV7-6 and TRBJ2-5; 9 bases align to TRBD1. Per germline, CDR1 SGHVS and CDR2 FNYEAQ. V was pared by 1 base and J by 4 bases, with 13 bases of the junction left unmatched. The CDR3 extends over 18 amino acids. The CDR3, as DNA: TGTGCCAGCAGCTTAGGTCCGACAGGGGGTGAAGTGGGAGAGACCCAGTACTTC. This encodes CASSLGPTGGEVGETQYF.

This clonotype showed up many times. The CDR3, as DNA: TGTGCCAGCAGTCCCGGACAGGGGAGAGCCTACGAGCAGTACTTC. Its translation: CASSPGQGRAYEQYF. The V gene is TRBV28, the J gene TRBJ2-7; 9 bases align to TRBD1. Germline CDR1 and CDR2: MDHEN and SYDVKM. This CDR3 has 15 amino acids. The J segment lost 2 bases and the V segment lost 5 bases, leaving 7 bases of the junction unmatched.

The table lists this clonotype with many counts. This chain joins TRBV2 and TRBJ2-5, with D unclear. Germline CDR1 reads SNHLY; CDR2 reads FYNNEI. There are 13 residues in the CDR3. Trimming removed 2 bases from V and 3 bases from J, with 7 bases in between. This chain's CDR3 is CASSEWSKETQYF. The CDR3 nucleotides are TGTGCCAGCAGTGAATGGAGTAAAGAGACCCAGTACTTC.